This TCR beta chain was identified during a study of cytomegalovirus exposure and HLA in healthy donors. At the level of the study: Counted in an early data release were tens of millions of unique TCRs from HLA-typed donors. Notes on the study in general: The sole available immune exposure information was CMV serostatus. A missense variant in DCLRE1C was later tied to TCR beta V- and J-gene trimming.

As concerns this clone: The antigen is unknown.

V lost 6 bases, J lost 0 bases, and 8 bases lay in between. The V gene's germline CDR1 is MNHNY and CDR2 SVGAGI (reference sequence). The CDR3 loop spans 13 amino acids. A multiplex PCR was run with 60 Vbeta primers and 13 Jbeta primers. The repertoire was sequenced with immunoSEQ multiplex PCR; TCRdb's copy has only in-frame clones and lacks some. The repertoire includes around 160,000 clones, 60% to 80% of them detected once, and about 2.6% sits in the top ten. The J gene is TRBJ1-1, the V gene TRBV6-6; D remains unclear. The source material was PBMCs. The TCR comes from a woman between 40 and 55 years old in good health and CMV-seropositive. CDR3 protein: CASSSEVNTEAFF. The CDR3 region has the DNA TGTGCCAGCAGCTCCGAGGTGAACACTGAAGCTTTCTTT.